The rows below give T cell receptor beta chains drawn from one sample of a study of CD4 T cells in relation to SARS-CoV-2 and coronaviruses. These receptors have no identified antigens. Data came from immunoSEQ multiplex PCR; TCRdb stores just in-frame clones and leaves some out. The sample has approximately 31,000 clones, around three quarters seen once. The sample consisted of memory CD4+ T cells from PBMCs, cultured in vitro. These TCRs come from an adult with COVID-19. Each CDR3 is given with its conserved first and last residue. D genes are given only for firm matches. Clone size is given for some rows only: seen once, a few or many times, or a class if the clone is expanded.

cdr3_length: 16
clone_size: -
j_call: TRBJ2-1
v_call: TRBV7-2
d_call: -
cdr3_aa: CASSFYPGASYNEQFF
cdr3_nt: TGTGCCAGCAGCTTTTACCCGGGGGCATCCTACAATGAGCAGTTCTTC

cdr3_length: 15
clone_size: -
j_call: TRBJ1-3
v_call: TRBV6-5
d_call: -
cdr3_aa: CASSYGWGTGNTIYF
cdr3_nt: TGTGCCAGCAGTTACGGATGGGGCACTGGAAACACCATATATTTT

cdr3_length: 15
clone_size: -
j_call: TRBJ2-2
v_call: TRBV5-1
d_call: TRBD1
cdr3_aa: CASSLIAGGTGELFF
cdr3_nt: TGCGCCAGCAGCTTGATCGCAGGGGGAACCGGGGAGCTGTTTTTT

cdr3_length: 14
clone_size: few
j_call: TRBJ1-6
v_call: TRBV5-1
d_call: TRBD1
cdr3_aa: CASSEDRGYSPLHF
cdr3_nt: TGCGCCAGCAGTGAGGACAGGGGTTATTCACCCCTCCACTTT

cdr3_length: 12
clone_size: -
j_call: TRBJ2-1
v_call: TRBV4-3
d_call: -
cdr3_aa: CASSQVFNEQFF
cdr3_nt: TGCGCCAGCAGCCAAGTTTTCAATGAGCAGTTCTTC

cdr3_length: 16
clone_size: -
j_call: TRBJ2-1
v_call: TRBV11-3
d_call: TRBD1
cdr3_aa: CASSPTGTGNYNEQFF
cdr3_nt: TGTGCCAGCAGCCCAACCGGGACAGGCAATTACAATGAGCAGTTCTTC

cdr3_length: 14
clone_size: -
j_call: TRBJ1-2
v_call: TRBV6-5
d_call: -
cdr3_aa: CASSYGGSVPGYTF
cdr3_nt: TGTGCCAGCAGTTACGGTGGTAGTGTGCCTGGCTACACCTTC

cdr3_length: 16
clone_size: once
j_call: TRBJ2-5
v_call: TRBV19
d_call: -
cdr3_aa: CASSIASGHGLETQYF
cdr3_nt: TGTGCCAGTAGTATAGCCTCCGGACATGGGCTGGAGACCCAGTACTTC

cdr3_length: 16
clone_size: -
j_call: TRBJ1-1
v_call: TRBV19
d_call: -
cdr3_aa: CASSIDQSGINTEAFF
cdr3_nt: TGTGCCAGTAGTATAGATCAAAGTGGGATAAACACTGAAGCTTTCTTT

cdr3_length: 15
clone_size: -
j_call: TRBJ2-3
v_call: TRBV4-3
d_call: -
cdr3_aa: CASSLGDGGTDTQYF
cdr3_nt: TGCGCCAGCAGCCTTGGGGACGGGGGCACAGATACGCAGTATTTT

cdr3_length: 16
clone_size: once
j_call: TRBJ2-7
v_call: TRBV2
d_call: TRBD2
cdr3_aa: CASRGVAGASLYEQYF
cdr3_nt: TGTGCCAGCAGGGGAGTAGCGGGAGCCAGTCTCTACGAGCAGTACTTC

cdr3_length: 19
clone_size: -
j_call: TRBJ2-1
v_call: TRBV28
d_call: -
cdr3_aa: CASSQNQQYRERSYNEQFF
cdr3_nt: TGTGCCAGCAGTCAAAACCAGCAATACAGGGAACGGTCCTACAATGAGCAGTTCTTC

cdr3_length: 16
clone_size: -
j_call: TRBJ2-1
v_call: TRBV7-8
d_call: TRBD2
cdr3_aa: CASSLGLAGGGNEQFF
cdr3_nt: TGTGCCAGCAGCTTAGGACTGGCGGGAGGGGGGAATGAGCAGTTCTTC

cdr3_length: 13
clone_size: -
j_call: TRBJ1-2
v_call: TRBV10-3
d_call: TRBD1
cdr3_aa: CAISSLLGTGTTF
cdr3_nt: TGTGCCATCAGTTCCCTTTTAGGGACAGGGACCACCTTC

cdr3_length: 14
clone_size: -
j_call: TRBJ2-7
v_call: TRBV5-4
d_call: -
cdr3_aa: CASSPSDGPVEQYF
cdr3_nt: TGTGCCAGCAGCCCTTCTGACGGACCGGTCGAGCAGTACTTC

cdr3_length: 13
clone_size: few
j_call: TRBJ2-2
v_call: TRBV28
d_call: -
cdr3_aa: CASRLGGTGELFF
cdr3_nt: TGTGCCAGCAGGCTAGGGGGGACCGGGGAGCTGTTTTTT

cdr3_length: 15
clone_size: -
j_call: TRBJ2-2
v_call: TRBV3-1/TRBV3-2
d_call: -
cdr3_aa: CASRPGTPITGELFF
cdr3_nt: TGTGCCAGCAGACCCGGGACACCGATCACCGGGGAGCTGTTTTTT

cdr3_length: 14
clone_size: -
j_call: TRBJ1-2
v_call: TRBV2
d_call: -
cdr3_aa: CASSEQQGPYGYTF
cdr3_nt: TGTGCCAGCAGTGAGCAGCAGGGACCATATGGCTACACCTTC

cdr3_length: 16
clone_size: -
j_call: TRBJ2-5
v_call: TRBV19
d_call: -
cdr3_aa: CASSPTPANGGETQYF
cdr3_nt: TGTGCCAGTAGTCCAACCCCAGCTAACGGGGGAGAGACCCAGTACTTC

cdr3_length: 13
clone_size: few
j_call: TRBJ2-7
v_call: TRBV23-1
d_call: -
cdr3_aa: CASSWATSYEQYF
cdr3_nt: TGCGCCAGCAGTTGGGCTACCTCCTACGAGCAGTACTTC

cdr3_length: 13
clone_size: -
j_call: TRBJ2-7
v_call: TRBV5-1
d_call: -
cdr3_aa: CASSLDRAYEQYF
cdr3_nt: TGCGCCAGCAGCTTGGACAGGGCTTACGAGCAGTACTTC

cdr3_length: 15
clone_size: -
j_call: TRBJ2-3
v_call: TRBV7-6
d_call: -
cdr3_aa: CASSKRTASTDTQYF
cdr3_nt: TGTGCCAGCAGCAAGAGGACGGCGAGCACAGATACGCAGTATTTT

cdr3_length: 15
clone_size: -
j_call: TRBJ1-6
v_call: TRBV6-5
d_call: -
cdr3_aa: CASRAPGQINSPLHF
cdr3_nt: TGTGCCAGCAGGGCCCCAGGACAGATTAATTCACCCCTCCACTTT

cdr3_length: 14
clone_size: -
j_call: TRBJ1-6
v_call: TRBV2
d_call: -
cdr3_aa: CASSEDGLNSPLHF
cdr3_nt: TGTGCCAGCAGTGAAGATGGCCTGAATTCACCCCTCCACTTT

cdr3_length: 13
clone_size: once
j_call: TRBJ1-2
v_call: TRBV29-1
d_call: -
cdr3_aa: CSVPSDQGYGYTF
cdr3_nt: TGCAGCGTCCCCTCGGACCAGGGTTATGGCTACACCTTC

cdr3_length: 15
clone_size: -
j_call: TRBJ2-7
v_call: TRBV28
d_call: -
cdr3_aa: CASRSSGYDSDEQYF
cdr3_nt: TGTGCCAGCAGGTCAAGTGGGTACGATTCCGACGAGCAGTACTTC

cdr3_length: 15
clone_size: -
j_call: TRBJ1-4
v_call: TRBV7-9
d_call: -
cdr3_aa: CASSSDVKPNEKLFF
cdr3_nt: TGTGCCAGCAGTTCCGACGTTAAACCTAATGAAAAACTGTTTTTT

cdr3_length: 15
clone_size: -
j_call: TRBJ2-1
v_call: TRBV7-2
d_call: -
cdr3_aa: CASSPNRDPYNEQFF
cdr3_nt: TGTGCCAGCAGCCCAAATCGGGACCCCTACAATGAGCAGTTCTTC

cdr3_length: 16
clone_size: -
j_call: TRBJ2-1
v_call: TRBV7-2
d_call: -
cdr3_aa: CASSFFYGSGYNEQFF
cdr3_nt: TGTGCCAGCAGCTTCTTTTACGGGAGTGGTTACAATGAGCAGTTCTTC

cdr3_length: 16
clone_size: once
j_call: TRBJ2-1
v_call: TRBV10-3
d_call: -
cdr3_aa: CAIRSNSGSSYNEQFF
cdr3_nt: TGTGCCATCAGAAGTAATAGCGGAAGCTCCTACAATGAGCAGTTCTTC

cdr3_length: 13
clone_size: -
j_call: TRBJ2-7
v_call: TRBV6-5
d_call: -
cdr3_aa: CASGRYPAYEQYF
cdr3_nt: TGTGCCAGCGGCAGGTACCCCGCCTACGAGCAGTACTTC